A single sample is the source of the 23 T cell receptor beta chains below, sequenced in a study of blood T cell repertoires in COVID-19. Data came from immunoSEQ multiplex PCR; TCRdb stores just in-frame clones and leaves some out. The table has just over 95,000 clones, roughly 82% seen once. The sequencing input was peripheral blood. The receptors stem from a man older than 75 with acute or convalescent COVID-19.

Remarks on this clone: This is likely a read error, given that the CDR3 carries no conserved phenylalanine or tryptophan at its end. No DNA is shown, since the ends of the CDR3 on it are uncertain; the CDR3 is the one TCRdb lists. The chain links TRBV21-1 to TRBJ1-2; the table names TRBD1, a call not compared with the DNA. TRBV21-1 is listed as a pseudogene. The length of the CDR3 is 11 amino acids, counting both ends. CDR3 sequence reads: CASSPRRDMER.

The chain combines TRBV2 with TRBJ2-5; 11 bases agree with TRBD1. This CDR3 has 14 residues. Per germline, CDR1 SNHLY and CDR2 FYNNEI. Germline trimming cut 7 bases from V and 7 bases from J; bases unmatched to any gene: 8. This CDR3 reads CASTADRGRGTQYF. The CDR3 region has the DNA TGTGCCAGCACTGCGGACAGGGGGCGGGGGACCCAGTACTTC.

The chain joins TRBV28 to TRBJ1-2; D might be TRBD1 (5 bases). Germline V gives CDR1 MDHEN, CDR2 SYDVKM. V gave up 7 bases and J gave up 4 bases, with 13 bases separating them. The CDR3 has 13 amino acids. CDR3 residues: CASTVTALYGYTF. The CDR3, as DNA: TGTGCCAGCACCGTGACAGCCCTCTATGGCTACACCTTC.

This clone appeared a single time. V gene TRBV7-2 combines with J gene TRBJ1-1, with 8 bases aligning to TRBD1. V lost 1 base and J lost 5; bases outside the gene matches: 3. From germline, CDR1 is SGHTA and CDR2 FQGNSA. This CDR3 comprises 14 residues. The CDR3 loop reads CASSLDRGRTEAFF. The CDR3 nucleotides read TGTGCCAGCAGCTTAGACAGGGGGAGAACTGAAGCTTTCTTT. The full variable domain, completed using reference TRBV7-2 and TRBJ1-1, is GAGVSQSPSNKVTEKGKDVELRCDPISGHTALYWYRQSLGQGLEFLIYFQGNSAPDKSGLPSDRFSAERTGGSVSTLTIQRTQQEDSAVYLCASSLDRGRTEAFFGQGTRLTVV.

This chain connects TRBV30 to TRBJ2-3; TRBD1 matches 9 bases. The CDR3 sequence is 12 residues long. Looked up from germline, CDR1 is GTSNPN and CDR2 is SVGIG (reference sequence). V dropped 5 bases and J dropped 3; count of bases not matched to a gene: 0. The CDR3 protein is CAWDRGTDTQYF. The CDR3 nucleotides read TGTGCCTGGGACAGGGGGACAGATACGCAGTATTTT.

J is TRBJ2-4 and V is TRBV7-2; 9 bases map to TRBD1. Unmatched junction bases numbered 12, after V lost 5 bases and J lost 4 bases. There are 17 residues in the CDR3. Germline values: CDR1 SGHTA, CDR2 FQGNSA. The CDR3 coding sequence is TGTGCCAGCAGCCCAAGACAGGGGGAGTTAAGGAAAAACATTCAGTACTTC. The encoded protein is CASSPRQGELRKNIQYF.

This chain uses TRBV7-6 with TRBJ2-7; 8 bases line up with TRBD2. The CDR3 extends over 15 amino acids. Germline CDR1 SGHVS, CDR2 FNYEAQ. V was pared by 1 base and J by 2 bases, with 4 bases of the junction left unmatched. DNA for the CDR3: TGTGCCAGCAGCTTAGGGACGGGAGGGACCTACGAGCAGTACTTC. Translated: CASSLGTGGTYEQYF.

This sequence joins TRBV19 and TRBJ2-7; 11 bases map to TRBD1. The CDR3 loop spans 15 amino acids. Germline V gives CDR1 LNHDA, CDR2 SQIVND (reference sequence). After removal of 4 bases from V and 4 bases from J, the junction contained 6 bases not matched to a gene. CDR3 coding DNA: TGTGCCAGTAGTAGAGGGACAGGGGGGTTGTACGAGCAGTACTTC. It encodes CASSRGTGGLYEQYF. Using reference TRBV19 and TRBJ2-7 for the parts outside the CDR3, the full variable domain is DGGITQSPKYLFRKEGQNVTLSCEQNLNHDAMYWYRQDPGQGLRLIYYSQIVNDFQKGDIAEGYSVSREKKESFPLTVTSAQKNPTAFYLCASSRGTGGLYEQYFGPGTRLTVT.

This clone has just one count. The gene calls are TRBV19 and TRBJ1-1; D unresolved. Looked up from germline, CDR1 is LNHDA and CDR2 is SQIVND (reference sequence). V lost 1 base to trimming and J lost 4 bases, with 16 bases between them. CDR3 length: 16 amino acids. In DNA form, the CDR3 reads TGTGCCAGTAGTATAGGTCCCCGTGGAGTTAGCACTGAAGCTTTCTTT. Translating it yields CASSIGPRGVSTEAFF.

V usage is TRBV7-9 and J usage is TRBJ2-5; D is uncertain. Germline V lookup: CDR1 SEHNR, CDR2 FQNEAQ (reference sequence). The CDR3 length is 11 residues. Trimming removed 5 bases at V and 3 bases at J, with 4 bases between. The CDR3, as DNA: TGTGCCAGCAGCCCTAAAGAGACCCAGTACTTC. It is translated as CASSPKETQYF.

CDR3 residues: CASSLVASGGEQYF. The CDR3 DNA is TGCGCCAGCAGCTTGGTTGCCTCAGGGGGCGAGCAGTACTTC. V gene TRBV5-1 combines with J gene TRBJ2-7; TRBD1 matches 7 bases. CDR3 length equals 14 residues. Germline V CDR1 and CDR2: SGHRS, YFSETQ. The ends lost 0 bases at V and 6 bases at J; junction bases unmatched: 6.

The rearrangement joins TRBV5-1 to TRBJ1-2; the D gene is possibly TRBD1 (5 bases). The germline V gene encodes CDR1 SGHRS and CDR2 YFSETQ. This CDR3 has 14 residues. Trimming removed 0 bases at V and 1 base at J, with 7 bases between. CDR3 amino acids: CASSLEGRNYGYTF. The CDR3 coding sequence is TGCGCCAGCAGCTTGGAGGGGCGTAACTATGGCTACACCTTC. Full variable domain (remainder filled in from reference TRBV5-1 and TRBJ1-2): KAGVTQTPRYLIKTRGQQVTLSCSPISGHRSVSWYQQTPGQGLQFLFEYFSETQRNKGNFPGRFSGRQFSNSRSEMNVSTLELGDSALYLCASSLEGRNYGYTFGSGTRLTVV.

This clone was observed a few times. This chain joins TRBV6-6 and TRBJ1-3; D not resolved. From germline, CDR1 is MNHNY and CDR2 SVGAGI (reference sequence). The CDR3 consists of 15 residues. The germline V and J ends were trimmed by 5 bases and 0 bases, with 11 bases remaining between them. The CDR3 region is CASSGRTISGNTIYF. Here the CDR3 DNA reads TGTGCCAGCAGTGGCCGAACAATCTCTGGAAACACCATATATTTT.

The chain combines TRBV6-2 or TRBV6-3 with TRBJ2-4; D gene uncertain. The germline gives CDR1 MNHEY, CDR2 SVGEGT. The germline V and J ends were trimmed by 0 bases and 0 bases, with 18 bases remaining between them. The CDR3 consists of 19 residues. The CDR3 loop reads CASSYSSFQTPVAKNIQYF. DNA of the CDR3: TGTGCCAGCAGTTACTCGAGTTTTCAAACGCCGGTAGCCAAAAACATTCAGTACTTC.

The chain links TRBV6-5 to TRBJ2-1; 9 bases line up with TRBD2. The CDR3 is 14 residues long. Per germline, CDR1 MNHEY and CDR2 SVGAGI. V lost 8 bases to trimming and J lost 7 bases; unmatched junction nucleotides: 9. CDR3 nucleotide sequence: TGTGCCAGCGGTCCCGCTAGCGGGAAGAATGAGCAGTTCTTC. It yields the protein CASGPASGKNEQFF.

The CDR3 region is CASSPRTDQETQYF. DNA for the CDR3: TGTGCCAGCTCACCGCGGACAGATCAAGAGACCCAGTACTTC. The chain employs TRBV18 and TRBJ2-5; D possibly corresponds to TRBD1 (6 bases). Per the germline V gene, CDR1 is KGHSH and CDR2 is LQKENI. The CDR3 covers 14 residues. Trimming removed 3 bases at V and 2 bases at J, with 10 bases between.

The CDR3 nucleotides are TGTGCCAGCAGTCCCAATCACCCCGGGACAGATACGCAGTATTTT. Amino acid sequence: CASSPNHPGTDTQYF. The chain recombines TRBV28 with TRBJ2-3, with D uncertain. Germline CDR1 reads MDHEN; CDR2 reads SYDVKM. V gave up 5 bases and J gave up 3 bases, with 15 bases separating them. This CDR3 is 15 amino acids long.

This clone was recorded once. Other nucleotide sequences in the sample specify the same CDR3. This chain joins TRBV12-3 or TRBV12-4 and TRBJ2-5; D not resolved. V lost 3 bases and J 5 bases, leaving 7 bases between the germline ends. There are 12 residues in the CDR3. The CDR3 is CASSLSKETQYF. CDR3 DNA sequence: TGTGCCAGCAGTTTGAGTAAGGAGACCCAGTACTTC.

The chain employs TRBV6-2 or TRBV6-3 and TRBJ2-7; 14 bases fit TRBD2. In germline, CDR1 is MNHEY, CDR2 SVGEGT. The V segment lost 5 bases and the J segment 3 bases; nucleotides outside the gene matches: 12. The CDR3 runs to 18 residues. The chain's CDR3 is CASSGLPGLAGAFYEQYF. The CDR3 DNA sequence: TGTGCCAGCAGTGGCCTCCCGGGACTAGCGGGAGCCTTCTACGAGCAGTACTTC.

The chain combines TRBV2 with TRBJ2-2; weak D call: TRBD1 (5 bases). The CDR3 sequence is 15 residues long. Trimming shortened V by 6 bases and J by 3 bases, and 14 bases separated the two germline ends. Germline lookup yields CDR1 SNHLY and CDR2 FYNNEI. As DNA, the CDR3 is TGTGCCAGCAGGCTGGGTACCAGGGACACCGGGGAGCTGTTTTTT. This encodes CASRLGTRDTGELFF.

This clone was detected once. The V gene is TRBV11-2, the J gene TRBJ1-1, with TRBD1 identical over 8 bases. There are 15 residues in the CDR3. J lost 4 bases, V lost 1 base, and 5 bases had no gene match. Germline V gene lookup returns CDR1 SGHAT and CDR2 FQNNGV. CDR3 sequence (DNA): TGTGCCAGCAGCTTAGGGGCCGGGACAGGCACTGAAGCTTTCTTT. It codes for CASSLGAGTGTEAFF.

The V gene is TRBV19, the J gene TRBJ2-5, with TRBD1 matching 9 bases. The V gene end was trimmed by 5 bases and the J gene end by 0 bases; junction bases not matched to a gene: 4. In germline, CDR1 is LNHDA, CDR2 SQIVND (reference sequence). This CDR3 region has 15 residues. CDR3 residues: CASSQWTGDQETQYF. In DNA, the CDR3 is TGTGCCAGTAGTCAGTGGACAGGGGACCAAGAGACCCAGTACTTC.

The chain is built from TRBV5-1 and TRBJ1-1; tentative D call: TRBD1 (5 bases). The length of the CDR3 is 15 residues. V lost 1 base, J lost 2 bases, and 12 bases lay in between. Per germline, CDR1 SGHRS and CDR2 YFSETQ. CDR3 nucleotides: TGCGCCAGCAGCTTGCTTGGGGGGTCTAACACTGAAGCTTTCTTT. Translation: CASSLLGGSNTEAFF.